A single sample is the source of the 18 T cell receptor beta chains below, sequenced in a study of OX40 agonist ivuxolimab in advanced cancers. Generated by immunoSEQ multiplex PCR, the TCRdb table keeps only in-frame clones and is missing some. The sample holds 55,000 to 70,000 clones; more than 70% are singletons and the top ten take 5% to 6.5%. The source was CD4+ or CD8+ T cells sorted from blood, collected in a trial of the OX40 agonist ivuxolimab. These TCRs come from an adult with an advanced solid tumor such as melanoma, head and neck, liver or kidney cancer.

The J gene is TRBJ1-5, the V gene TRBV28; no clear D gene. Germline values: CDR1 MDHEN, CDR2 SYDVKM. This CDR3 has 13 residues. The V and J ends lost 7 bases and 0 bases respectively, with 7 bases between them. The CDR3 region is CASTRDSNQPQHF. The CDR3 DNA reads as TGTGCCAGCACGCGGGATAGCAATCAGCCCCAGCATTTT.

The rearrangement uses TRBV5-1 and TRBJ2-1, with TRBD2 matching over 9 bases. CDR1 is SGHRS, CDR2 YFSETQ, per germline. J was trimmed by 3 bases and V by 4 bases; bases with no gene match: 5. CDR3 length: 15 amino acids. CDR3 DNA sequence: TGCGCCAGCAGCGTAAGCGGGGGGATCTACAATGAGCAGTTCTTC. Protein sequence: CASSVSGGIYNEQFF.

The V gene is TRBV5-6, the J gene TRBJ2-5; TRBD1 aligns across 10 bases. The CDR3 runs 14 residues. The V and J ends lost 4 bases and 3 bases, in that order; junction bases with no gene match: 3. Looked up from germline, CDR1 is SGHDT and CDR2 is YYEEEE. The CDR3 sequence is CASSGGQGKETQYF. The CDR3 DNA sequence: TGTGCCAGCAGCGGGGGACAGGGGAAAGAGACCCAGTACTTC.

The CDR3 protein is CASSLSSGSSYEQYF. CDR3 DNA: TGTGCCAGCAGCTTGTCTAGCGGGAGCTCCTACGAGCAGTACTTC. The rearrangement uses TRBV5-5 and TRBJ2-7; 10 positions agree with TRBD2. J lost 0 bases, V lost 1 base, and 1 base had no gene match. The CDR3 consists of 15 residues. Germline V gives CDR1 SGHKS, CDR2 YYEKEE (reference sequence).

In DNA form, the CDR3 reads TGTGCCAGCAGCTGGGGGGGCGCGAGGGAGACCCAGTACTTC. As protein: CASSWGGARETQYF. The gene calls are TRBV5-4 and TRBJ2-5, with D possibly TRBD2 on 7 matching bases. Looked up from germline, CDR1 is SGHNT and CDR2 is YYREEE (reference sequence). This CDR3 spans 14 amino acids. V lost 3 bases and J lost 5, with 14 bases in between. Using reference TRBV5-4 and TRBJ2-5 for the parts outside the CDR3, the full variable domain is ETGVTQSPTHLIKTRGQQVTLRCSSQSGHNTVSWYQQALGQGPQFIFQYYREEENGRGNFPPRFSGLQFPNYSSELNVNALELDDSALYLCASSWGGARETQYFGPGTRLLVL.

J is TRBJ1-4 and V is TRBV7-2; the D is unclear. Looked up from germline, CDR1 is SGHTA and CDR2 is FQGNSA. V dropped 0 bases and J dropped 3 bases, with 5 bases sitting between them. The CDR3 contains 14 residues. The CDR3, as DNA: TGTGCCAGCAGCTTAGCCGGTGCTAATGAAAAACTGTTTTTT. Protein product: CASSLAGANEKLFF.

The table lists this clone with a count of one. The rearrangement joins TRBV11-1 to TRBJ1-6; D unresolved. The CDR3 sequence is 12 residues long. CDR1 is SGHAT, CDR2 FQDESV, per germline (reference sequence). V was trimmed by 2 bases and J by 9 bases, leaving 5 bases between them. CDR3 sequence reads: CASSLRTSPLHF. DNA for the CDR3: TGTGCCAGCAGCTTACGCACTTCACCCCTCCACTTT.

This clone was recorded only once. The chain is built from TRBV4-3 and TRBJ2-5; D perhaps matches TRBD2 (6 bases). V lost 8 bases and J 6 bases, leaving 19 bases between the germline ends. Germline assignment: CDR1 LGHNA and CDR2 YSLEER. CDR3 length: 14 amino acids. The CDR3 here is CASSRDLGEQTQYF. The CDR3 nucleotides read TGCGCCAGCTCCCGGGACTTGGGAGAACAGACCCAGTACTTC.

The sample holds a few counts of this clone. The rearrangement uses TRBV6-1 and TRBJ1-5, with no clear D. This CDR3 has 11 amino acids. The V gene's germline CDR1 is MNHNS and CDR2 SASEGT. Trimming pared 1 base from V and 11 bases from J, leaving 6 bases between. CDR3 coding DNA: TGTGCCAGCAGTGAAGACCTTACCCAGCATTTT. This encodes CASSEDLTQHF.

This clone was seen once. The J gene is TRBJ1-1, the V gene TRBV6-4; 7 nucleotides agree with TRBD1. Trimming cost V 5 bases and J 4 bases; bases outside gene matches: 4. The CDR3 spans 13 residues. Per germline, CDR1 MRHNA and CDR2 SNTAGT. CDR3 residues: CASSRQGGTEAFF. The DNA of the CDR3 is TGTGCCAGCAGTCGACAGGGAGGCACTGAAGCTTTCTTT.

This clone was seen just once. The gene calls are TRBV28 and TRBJ2-5; 12 bases are a match to TRBD2. J gave up 7 bases and V 8 bases, and 5 bases lay outside the gene matches. Germline assignment: CDR1 MDHEN and CDR2 SYDVKM. The length of the CDR3 is 13 residues. CDR3 nucleotide sequence: TGTGCCAGCGGACTAGCGGGGTCAGGGACCCAGTACTTC. Translation: CASGLAGSGTQYF.

The gene calls are TRBV5-6 and TRBJ1-2; D remains ambiguous. V shed 1 base and J shed 4 bases, with 20 bases lying between them. This CDR3 is 17 amino acids long. Germline-derived CDR1 and CDR2 are SGHDT and YYEEEE. This CDR3 is CASSLKSGSVGVYGYTF. CDR3 nucleotide sequence: TGTGCCAGCAGCTTGAAGTCGGGGAGCGTAGGAGTCTATGGCTACACCTTC.

This clone appeared once. V gene TRBV9 combines with J gene TRBJ2-3; 7 bases are a match to TRBD2. Germline trimming cut 4 bases from V and 4 bases from J; bases unmatched to any gene: 6. Germline V gene data show CDR1 as SGDLS and CDR2 as YYNGEE. CDR3 length: 14 amino acids. CDR3 amino acids: CASSPSGASDTQYF. CDR3 bases: TGTGCCAGCAGCCCCAGCGGGGCATCAGATACGCAGTATTTT.

This clone came up once. The CDR3 spells CASSQGAWGAKYNEQFF. The CDR3, as DNA: TGTGCCAGCAGCCAGGGGGCCTGGGGGGCCAAGTACAATGAGCAGTTCTTC. The chain couples TRBV7-9 to TRBJ2-1, with TRBD1 identical over 8 bases. J lost 4 bases, V lost 5 bases, and 13 bases had no gene match. The CDR3 runs to 17 residues. Germline assignment: CDR1 SEHNR and CDR2 FQNEAQ (reference sequence).

This rearrangement joins TRBV7-9 to TRBJ1-6; 7 nucleotides line up with TRBD1. V dropped 5 bases and J dropped 9; count of bases not matched to a gene: 19. The CDR3 runs to 18 residues. In germline, CDR1 is SEHNR, CDR2 FQNEAQ (reference sequence). This chain's CDR3 is CASSQDSGWQGGASPLHF. The CDR3 DNA follows: TGTGCCAGCAGCCAAGATTCAGGCTGGCAGGGGGGAGCTTCACCCCTCCACTTT.

The V and J genes are TRBV7-2 and TRBJ2-1, with D perhaps matching TRBD2 (6 bases). Trimming shortened V by 1 base and J by 4 bases, and 11 bases separated the two germline ends. The CDR3 loop spans 15 amino acids. Germline V gene data show CDR1 as SGHTA and CDR2 as FQGNSA. The CDR3 sequence is CASSLGGVSYNEQFF. The DNA for the CDR3 is TGTGCCAGCAGCTTAGGGGGGGTTTCGTACAATGAGCAGTTCTTC.

V usage is TRBV7-9 and J usage is TRBJ1-5; no firm D call. Trimming removed 1 base from V and 7 bases from J, with 8 bases in between. Germline CDR1 SEHNR, CDR2 FQNEAQ (reference sequence). The CDR3 length is 13 residues. The CDR3 loop reads CASSLGRWQPQHF. The CDR3 DNA sequence: TGTGCCAGCAGCTTAGGTCGGTGGCAGCCCCAGCATTTT.

The chain carries TRBV5-4 and TRBJ2-1, with D perhaps given as TRBD1 or TRBD2 (5 bases each). The CDR3 spans 13 residues. The germline V and J ends were trimmed by 1 base and 8 bases, with 10 bases remaining between them. The V gene's germline CDR1 is SGHNT and CDR2 YYREEE (reference sequence). CDR3 nucleotides: TGTGCCAGCAGCTTGTGGGGGTGGGATGAGCAGTTCTTC. Translation: CASSLWGWDEQFF.